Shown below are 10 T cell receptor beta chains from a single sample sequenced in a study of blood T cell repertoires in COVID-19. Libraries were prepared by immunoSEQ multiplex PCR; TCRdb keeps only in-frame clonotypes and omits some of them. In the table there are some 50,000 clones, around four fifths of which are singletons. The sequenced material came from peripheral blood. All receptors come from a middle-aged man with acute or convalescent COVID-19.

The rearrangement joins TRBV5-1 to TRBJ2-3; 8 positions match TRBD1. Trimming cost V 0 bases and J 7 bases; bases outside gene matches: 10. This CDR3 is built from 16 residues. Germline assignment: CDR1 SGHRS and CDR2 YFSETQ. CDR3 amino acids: CASSLAGGAMDHTQYF. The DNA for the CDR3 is TGCGCCAGCAGCTTGGCAGGGGGCGCGATGGACCATACGCAGTATTTT.

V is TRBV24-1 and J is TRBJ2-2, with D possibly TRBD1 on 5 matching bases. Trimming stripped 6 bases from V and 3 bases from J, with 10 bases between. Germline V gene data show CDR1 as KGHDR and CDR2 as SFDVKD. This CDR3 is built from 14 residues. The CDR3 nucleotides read TGTGCCACCAGTTCCAGGGTTGACACCGGGGAGCTGTTTTTT. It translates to CATSSRVDTGELFF.

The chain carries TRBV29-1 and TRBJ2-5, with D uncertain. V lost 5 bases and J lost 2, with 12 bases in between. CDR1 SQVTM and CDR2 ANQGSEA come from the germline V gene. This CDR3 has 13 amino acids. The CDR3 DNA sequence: TGCAGCGTTCGTCCCACTGGTCAAGAGACCCAGTACTTC. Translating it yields CSVRPTGQETQYF. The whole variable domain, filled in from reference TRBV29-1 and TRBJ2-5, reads SAVISQKPSRDICQRGTSLTIQCQVDSQVTMMFWYRQQPGQSLTLIATANQGSEATYESGFVIDKFPISRPNLTFSTLTVSNMSPEDSSIYLCSVRPTGQETQYFGPGTRLLVL.

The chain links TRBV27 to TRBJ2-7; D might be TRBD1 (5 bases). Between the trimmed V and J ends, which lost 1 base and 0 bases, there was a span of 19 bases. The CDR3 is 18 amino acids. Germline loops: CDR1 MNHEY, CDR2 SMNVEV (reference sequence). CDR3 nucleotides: TGTGCCAGCAGTTTATTGGCCCTTGGTAGTCAGGGCTCCTACGAGCAGTACTTC. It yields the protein CASSLLALGSQGSYEQYF.

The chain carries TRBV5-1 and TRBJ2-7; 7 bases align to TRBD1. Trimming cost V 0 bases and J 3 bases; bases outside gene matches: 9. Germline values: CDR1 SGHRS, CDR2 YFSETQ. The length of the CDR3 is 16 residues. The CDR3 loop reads CASSLDDFTGVYEQYF. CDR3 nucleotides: TGCGCCAGCAGCTTGGATGACTTCACAGGGGTCTACGAGCAGTACTTC.

The chain's CDR3 is CASSLNTAGELFF. The CDR3 DNA reads as TGTGCCAGCAGCTTAAATACGGCCGGGGAGCTGTTTTTT. The gene calls are TRBV7-3 and TRBJ2-2; D uncertain. V was pared by 1 base and J by 6 bases, with 6 bases between. The germline V gene has CDR1 SGHTA and CDR2 FQGTGA. CDR3 length equals 13 residues.

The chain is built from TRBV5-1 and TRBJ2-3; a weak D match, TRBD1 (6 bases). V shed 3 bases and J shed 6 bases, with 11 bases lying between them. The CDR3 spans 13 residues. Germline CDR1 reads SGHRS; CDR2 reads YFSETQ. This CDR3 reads CASSYGQSDTQYF. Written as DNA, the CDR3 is TGCGCCAGCAGCTACGGACAGTCTGATACGCAGTATTTT. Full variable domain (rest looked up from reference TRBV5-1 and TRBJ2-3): KAGVTQTPRYLIKTRGQQVTLSCSPISGHRSVSWYQQTPGQGLQFLFEYFSETQRNKGNFPGRFSGRQFSNSRSEMNVSTLELGDSALYLCASSYGQSDTQYFGPGTRLTVL.

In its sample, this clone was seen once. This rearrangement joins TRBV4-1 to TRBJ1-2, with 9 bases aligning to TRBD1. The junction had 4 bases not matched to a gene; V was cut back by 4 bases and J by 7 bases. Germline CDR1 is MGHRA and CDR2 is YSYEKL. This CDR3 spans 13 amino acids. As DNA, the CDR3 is TGCGCCAGCAGCCTAGGGACAGGGTCTGGCTACACCTTC. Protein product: CASSLGTGSGYTF.

As DNA, the CDR3 is TGTGCCAGCATTCCTGACACGAACACTGAAGCTTTCTTT. Translation: CASIPDTNTEAFF. The chain links TRBV2 to TRBJ1-1; D remains ambiguous. The V end was cut by 7 bases, the J end by 1 base, with 10 bases between. The CDR3 covers 13 residues. Per the germline V gene, CDR1 is SNHLY and CDR2 is FYNNEI.

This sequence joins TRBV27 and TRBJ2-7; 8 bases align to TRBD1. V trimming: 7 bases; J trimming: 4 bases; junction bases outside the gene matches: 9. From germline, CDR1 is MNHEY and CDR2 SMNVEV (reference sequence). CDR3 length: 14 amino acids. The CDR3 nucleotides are TGTGCCAGCAAAAGGCCCGGACAGGGTTACGAGCAGTACTTC. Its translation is CASKRPGQGYEQYF.